The next 27 T cell receptor beta chains were all read from a single sample in a study of blood T cells in healthy people across ages. A J-beta primer mix and a sample-barcoded 5' primer were used in a second PCR of roughly 6 to 11 cycles. TCRdb re-called the 5' RACE reads with MiXCR, one entry per CDR3 protein. The table lists 780,000 or so distinct CDR3 sequences, roughly three fifths of them singletons. Sequencing input: blood. These receptors were taken from a man aged 35-49 years in good health.

Here the CDR3 DNA reads TGTGCCAGCGGTGCGTGGGCTAGTGCAGATACGCAGTATTTT. Its protein is CASGAWASADTQYF. The chain has TRBV27 and TRBJ2-3; D gene ambiguous. The germline gives CDR1 MNHEY, CDR2 SMNVEV (reference sequence). The CDR3 is 14 residues long. Trimming shortened V by 8 bases and J by 4 bases, and 16 bases separated the two germline ends.

This chain joins TRBV5-6 and TRBJ2-6; 8 bases match TRBD1. The length of the CDR3 is 18 residues. Trimming at V came to 4 bases and at J to 1 base, leaving 10 bases not matched to a gene. CDR1 and CDR2 (germline): SGHDT, YYEEEE. CDR3 sequence reads: CASSPYRGWASGANVLTF. As DNA, the CDR3 is TGTGCCAGCAGCCCTTACAGGGGGTGGGCGTCTGGGGCCAACGTCCTGACTTTC.

The table lists this clonotype with a few counts. The chain uses TRBV4-2 and TRBJ2-5, with D possibly TRBD2 on 7 matching bases. The CDR3 is made up of 17 amino acids. Trimming cost V 4 bases and J 1 base, with 19 bases left between them. Looked up from germline, CDR1 is LGHNA and CDR2 is YNFKEQ. The DNA of the CDR3 is TGTGCCAGCAGCCCAGGATTACGGGGGGCCCCCCAAGAGACCCAGTACTTC. Amino acid sequence: CASSPGLRGAPQETQYF.

This sequence joins TRBV20-1 and TRBJ1-2; D unresolved. Between the trimmed V and J ends, which lost 5 bases and 4 bases, there was a span of 11 bases. CDR3 length: 12 residues. Germline V gene sequence: CDR1 DFQATT, CDR2 SNEGSKA (reference sequence). CDR3 in DNA: TGCAGTGCTCACAACCAACTCTATGGCTACACCTTC. Translating it yields CSAHNQLYGYTF.

This chain connects TRBV7-9 to TRBJ2-1; 7 bases agree with TRBD2. Germline CDR1 and CDR2: SEHNR and FQNEAQ (reference sequence). The length of the CDR3 is 13 residues. V lost 5 bases, J lost 10 bases, and 8 bases stayed unmatched. Here the CDR3 reads CASSPALSGEQFF. In nucleotides, the CDR3 is TGTGCCAGCAGCCCCGCCCTTAGCGGGGAGCAGTTCTTC.

V and J are TRBV5-5 and TRBJ2-6, with D hard to call. Germline V lookup: CDR1 SGHKS, CDR2 YYEKEE (reference sequence). The CDR3 extends over 16 amino acids. Trimming removed 4 bases at V and 1 base at J, with 12 bases between. CDR3 coding DNA: TGTGCCAGCAGCCCATCACGTATTTCTGGGGCCAACGTCCTGACTTTC. It specifies CASSPSRISGANVLTF.

Comment on this clonotype: Because it lacks the conserved phenylalanine or tryptophan at the end, this CDR3 is likely a read error. The V call is TRBV6-5, the J call TRBJ1-1; D gene unclear. This CDR3 has 13 residues. Germline loops: CDR1 MNHEY, CDR2 SVGAGI. The V and J ends lost 0 bases and 6 bases respectively, with 8 bases between them. The CDR3 here is CASSYSTAPEAFL. The DNA of the CDR3 is TGTGCCAGCAGTTACTCGACGGCCCCTGAAGCTTTCTTG.

Here the CDR3 DNA reads TGCAGTGCTAGAGAATCCAGGGGTCAGCCCCAGCATTTT. This sequence encodes CSARESRGQPQHF. The V call is TRBV20-1, the J call TRBJ1-5; possible D gene TRBD1, 6 bases. V was shortened by 0 bases and J by 6 bases, with 9 bases between the two germline ends. From germline, CDR1 is DFQATT and CDR2 SNEGSKA (reference sequence). The CDR3 consists of 13 residues.

This chain uses TRBV3-1 with TRBJ1-6; the D is unclear. Germline V gene sequence: CDR1 LGHDT, CDR2 YNNKEL (reference sequence). The V end was cut by 4 bases, the J end by 7 bases, with 8 bases between. The CDR3 has 13 amino acids. CDR3 loop: CASSPFENSPLHF. In nucleotides, the CDR3 is TGTGCCAGCAGCCCGTTTGAGAATTCACCCCTCCACTTT.

The CDR3, as DNA: TGTGCCAGCAGCTCAGGGACTAGCGGGAGTGAGACCCAGTACTTC. Amino acid sequence: CASSSGTSGSETQYF. The V call is TRBV7-9, the J call TRBJ2-5, with 14 bases aligning to TRBD2. In germline, CDR1 is SEHNR, CDR2 FQNEAQ (reference sequence). V trimming: 4 bases; J trimming: 5 bases; junction bases outside the gene matches: 3. CDR3 size: 15 residues.

This clonotype was found a few times. This sequence joins TRBV6-4 and TRBJ2-3, with 8 bases lining up with TRBD2. Germline V gene data show CDR1 as MRHNA and CDR2 as SNTAGT. V lost 6 bases to trimming and J lost 6 bases; unmatched junction nucleotides: 5. This CDR3 is 13 amino acids long. The CDR3 loop is CASSAGGADTQYF. The CDR3 nucleotides are TGTGCCAGCAGCGCGGGAGGAGCGGATACGCAGTATTTT.

The chain joins TRBV5-1 to TRBJ2-5; TRBD1 aligns across 9 bases. The J call may be mistaken, given a closer DNA end match to TRBJ2-7. CDR1 and CDR2 (germline): SGHRS, YFSETQ. There are 17 residues in the CDR3. CDR3 DNA sequence: TGCGCCAGCAGCCAAAATGCCGGGACAGGGCGTGAGTACGAGCAGTACTTC. Translation: CASSQNAGTGREYEQYF.

Only a few counts were recorded for this clonotype. The chain couples TRBV9 to TRBJ2-1; D gene uncertain. In germline, CDR1 is SGDLS, CDR2 YYNGEE. CDR3 length equals 13 residues. Trimming cost V 0 bases and J 12 bases, with 13 bases left between them. CDR3 in DNA: TGTGCCAGCAGCGTAGCTACTGAGCGTCCGCAGTTCTTC. Amino acids: CASSVATERPQFF.

The chain combines TRBV25-1 with TRBJ2-6; 15 bases are shared with TRBD2. Germline lookup yields CDR1 MGHDK and CDR2 SYGVNS. The CDR3 has 20 residues. V lost 3 bases and J lost 3; bases outside the gene matches: 9. The CDR3 bases are TGTGCCAGCAGTGACCCTGGACTAGCGGGAGGGCCGTTTGGGGCCAACGTCCTGACTTTC. Its translation is CASSDPGLAGGPFGANVLTF.

The V gene is TRBV28, the J gene TRBJ1-1; possible D gene TRBD1, 5 bases. CDR1 and CDR2 from the germline V gene are MDHEN and SYDVKM. CDR3 length equals 14 residues. The V gene lost 5 bases and the J gene lost 5 bases, with 15 bases spanning the gap. The CDR3, as DNA: TGTGCCAGCAGTGGAGGGGTGAGTTTGACTGAAGCTTTCTTT. It is translated as CASSGGVSLTEAFF.

The rearrangement uses TRBV20-1 and TRBJ2-5, with D possibly being TRBD1 or TRBD2 (6 bases each). The CDR3 sequence is 13 residues long. CDR1 and CDR2 from the germline V gene are DFQATT and SNEGSKA (reference sequence). The ends were cut back, 3 bases at V and 11 bases at J, with 19 bases in the middle. The CDR3 spells CSASFRGTIKQYF. CDR3 DNA sequence: TGCAGTGCTAGTTTCCGCGGGACAATTAAGCAGTACTTC.

This clonotype was recorded many times. V gene TRBV27 combines with J gene TRBJ2-7; D not certain. The germline CDR1 and CDR2 sequences are MNHEY and SMNVEV (reference sequence). The V and J ends lost 5 bases and 7 bases respectively, with 12 bases between them. The CDR3 runs to 12 residues. CDR3 sequence reads: CASSNPGLEQYF. The CDR3 DNA follows: TGTGCCAGCAGTAACCCCGGCCTGGAGCAGTACTTC.

The chain couples TRBV7-2 to TRBJ2-3, with 12 bases identical to TRBD2. Germline CDR1 is SGHTA and CDR2 is FQGNSA. V shed 4 bases, J shed 5 bases, and the junction held 13 bases outside the gene matches. This CDR3 comprises 18 residues. CDR3 in amino acids: CASSSSPPSGGAVDTQYF. CDR3 coding DNA: TGTGCCAGCAGCTCTTCTCCTCCTAGCGGGGGGGCCGTAGATACGCAGTATTTT. Full variable domain (remainder filled in from reference TRBV7-2 and TRBJ2-3): GAGVSQSPSNKVTEKGKDVELRCDPISGHTALYWYRQSLGQGLEFLIYFQGNSAPDKSGLPSDRFSAERTGGSVSTLTIQRTQQEDSAVYLCASSSSPPSGGAVDTQYFGPGTRLTVL.

This clonotype has more than one count but fewer than ten. J is TRBJ2-7 and V is TRBV28, with D unresolved. This CDR3 is built from 15 residues. Trimming left V 3 bases short and J 3 bases short, with 15 bases between. Germline values: CDR1 MDHEN, CDR2 SYDVKM. This CDR3 is CASSFSGPGNYEQYF. CDR3 nucleotides: TGTGCCAGCAGTTTTAGTGGACCGGGTAACTACGAGCAGTACTTC.

This clonotype was recorded a few times. The V gene is TRBV12-3 or TRBV12-4, the J gene TRBJ2-7, with TRBD1 as a possible D gene (6 bases). The J call is in doubt because the DNA end fits TRBJ2-5 better. The CDR3 covers 18 residues. CDR3: CASSSLMGAQWGLGTQYF. The DNA for the CDR3 is TGTGCCAGCAGTTCTCTGATGGGGGCTCAGTGGGGGCTTGGGACCCAGTACTTC.

The chain combines TRBV6-2 or TRBV6-3 with TRBJ2-1; 9 positions match TRBD2. Unmatched junction bases numbered 5, after V lost 2 bases and J lost 6 bases. The germline V gene has CDR1 MNHEY and CDR2 SVGEGT. CDR3 length equals 15 residues. The CDR3 DNA sequence: TGTGCCAGCAGTTACCCAGCGGGGGGACGCAATGAGCAGTTCTTC. This gives the protein CASSYPAGGRNEQFF.

The chain carries TRBV20-1 and TRBJ2-1; 10 nucleotides match TRBD2. Germline loops: CDR1 DFQATT, CDR2 SNEGSKA (reference sequence). J was trimmed by 6 bases and V by 2 bases; bases with no gene match: 4. The CDR3 is 14 residues long. The CDR3 bases are TGCAGTGCTAGACTAGCGGGAGTTCGCAATGAGCAGTTCTTC. This translates into CSARLAGVRNEQFF.

This chain joins TRBV7-3 and TRBJ2-1; D tentatively reads TRBD1 or TRBD2 (5 bases each). CDR3 length: 12 amino acids. Trimming pared 4 bases from V and 8 bases from J, leaving 9 bases between. Germline V CDR1 and CDR2: SGHTA, FQGTGA. The CDR3 loop reads CASSSEGYEQFF. CDR3 coding DNA: TGTGCCAGCAGCTCTGAGGGGTATGAGCAGTTCTTC.

This clonotype was observed a few times. The J gene is TRBJ2-3, the V gene TRBV7-2, with 8 nucleotides matching TRBD2. The CDR3 loop spans 14 amino acids. From germline, CDR1 is SGHTA and CDR2 FQGNSA. V lost 1 base to trimming and J lost 14 bases; unmatched junction nucleotides: 11. CDR3 residues: CASSLVRRAGVLYF. Written as DNA, the CDR3 is TGTGCCAGCAGCTTAGTTCGTAGAGCGGGGGTTCTGTATTTT.

The chain combines TRBV9 with TRBJ2-3, with D perhaps TRBD1 or TRBD2 (5 bases each). This CDR3 has 17 residues. Germline CDR1 SGDLS, CDR2 YYNGEE. Trimming cost V 4 bases and J 2 bases, with 20 bases left between them. The CDR3 loop reads CASSRDRGHGFTDTQYF. Here the CDR3 DNA reads TGTGCCAGCAGCAGGGATCGGGGCCACGGATTCACAGATACGCAGTATTTT.

V gene TRBV27 combines with J gene TRBJ1-1, with 7 bases that match TRBD1. The CDR3 is made up of 14 amino acids. Trimming cost V 5 bases and J 0 bases; bases outside gene matches: 3. The germline V gene encodes CDR1 MNHEY and CDR2 SMNVEV (reference sequence). CDR3 residues: CASSPTGMNTEAFF. In DNA form, the CDR3 reads TGTGCCAGCAGTCCGACAGGGATGAACACTGAAGCTTTCTTT.

V and J are TRBV4-2 and TRBJ2-4, with 9 bases that match TRBD2. Gene TRBJ2-7 matches the end of the DNA better, so the J call may be wrong. The CDR3 is 16 residues long. Per the germline V gene, CDR1 is LGHNA and CDR2 is YNFKEQ. The CDR3 sequence: CASSLDKTSGLYEQYF. The CDR3 DNA sequence: TGTGCCAGCAGCCTCGATAAGACTAGCGGACTCTACGAGCAGTACTTC.